These T cell receptor beta chains were read from a single sample in a study of T cell responses to AZD1222 COVID-19 vaccine. TCRdb's table, derived via immunoSEQ multiplex PCR, lists solely in-frame clones and lacks some. The sample lists 70,000 to 85,000 clones; around four fifths were seen once. The specimen comprised peripheral blood, sampled on day 0 of AZD1222 vaccination. Receptor source: an adult in good health. The CDR3 runs from the conserved cysteine through the conserved F or W. Clone size is stated in some rows and not others, as once, few, many or a class when expanded.

TRBV7-6 | . | CASSRRGSGIGDEQFF
TRBV6-5 | . | CASSRGQDNSPLHF
TRBV3-1/TRBV3-2 | . | CASSQVRDSNEQYF
TRBV19 | . | CASSPEAGGAGYYQSSYEQYF
TRBV6-2/TRBV6-3 | . | CASSITGRQNTEAFF
TRBV7-2 | . | CASSLAARGTEAFF
TRBV7-9 | once | CASSSGCPF
TRBV18 | . | CASSRQGAIGYTF
TRBV6-5 | few | CASATVGRNNEQFF
TRBV29-1 | . | CSVSDQGEINYGYTF
TRBV7-8 | . | CASSLDNSWGRNQPQHF
TRBV7-9 | . | CASSLHQADKAYYGYTF
TRBV4-1 | . | CASSLEPNTGELFF
TRBV7-2 | few | CASSAGQGSANTIYF
TRBV7-9 | . | CASSSRFRGETYEQYF
TRBV11-3 | . | CASSRGGGTEAFF
TRBV6-1 | . | CASSEGGWVATNEKLFF
TRBV9 | . | CASSPSHRSYEQYF
TRBV7-2 | . | CASSSREGVVYTF
TRBV7-6 | . | CASSLSYTYQETQYF
TRBV19 | once | CASRGGTTRPNEQFF
TRBV4-1 | . | CASSGLSSYGYTF
TRBV19 | . | CASSRTSGGQETQYF
TRBV14 | . | CASSQVAQGNRLANVLTF
TRBV7-6 | . | CASSGSGRTFYEQYF
TRBV7-6 | once | CASSLLAGGPSNEQFF
TRBV30 | . | CAWSVVQGARVNQPQHF
TRBV7-9 | . | CASSPRGTGELFF
TRBV27 | few | CASSPGEVRGNTIYF
TRBV11-3 | . | CASSLGTSVAGELFF
TRBV19 | . | CASRETGVNTEAFF
TRBV12-3/TRBV12-4 | . | CASSLAEYGYTF
TRBV20-1 | few | CSASPGGQGQETQYF
TRBV4-1 | once | CASSQKVLSNQPQHF
TRBV5-1 | . | CASRDGGSLGGYTF
TRBV7-9 | . | CASSPRAYTGELFF
TRBV4-2 | . | CASSQASGGSYEQYF
TRBV3-1/TRBV3-2 | . | CASSQELDSNQPQHF
TRBV11-2 | . | CASTLRAGGYLNSPLHF
TRBV25-1 | once | CASSPGHYGYTF
TRBV13 | . | CASSLGRTSGSYEQYF
TRBV7-2 | . | CASSSQGRGYTF
TRBV5-6 | . | CASSLQGTQYF
TRBV7-2 | . | CASTLSGGAGEQFF
TRBV6-5 | few | CASQTRGNQPQHF
TRBV6-2/TRBV6-3 | . | CASSKLAGASTDTQYF
TRBV11-2 | . | CASSLEGRPNQPQHF
TRBV7-2 | . | CASSGEGTNYNEQFF
TRBV7-2 | . | CASSLGGPPLEQYF
TRBV6-2/TRBV6-3 | . | CASSSSGVWAKNIQYF